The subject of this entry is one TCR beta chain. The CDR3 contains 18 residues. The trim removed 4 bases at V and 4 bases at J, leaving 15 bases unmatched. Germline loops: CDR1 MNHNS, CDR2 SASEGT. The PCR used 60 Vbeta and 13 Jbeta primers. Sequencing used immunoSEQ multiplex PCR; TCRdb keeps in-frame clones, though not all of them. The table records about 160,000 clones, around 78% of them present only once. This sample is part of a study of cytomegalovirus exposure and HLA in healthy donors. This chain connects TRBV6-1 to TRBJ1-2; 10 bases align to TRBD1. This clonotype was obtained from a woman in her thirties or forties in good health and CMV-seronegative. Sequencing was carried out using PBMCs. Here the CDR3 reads CASSGATTGGAFSYGYTF. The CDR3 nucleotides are TGTGCCAGCAGTGGAGCTACGACAGGGGGCGCTTTTTCCTATGGCTACACCTTC.